This T cell receptor beta chain was identified in a study of CD8 T cells in Susac syndrome. Whole-study results and caveats: It was acknowledged in the study that the number of individuals who were included in its TCR sequencing and HLA analysis was relatively small.

It was treatment-naive patients with stable or active relapsing-remitting disease who made up the multiple sclerosis controls. The CD8+ and CD4+ T cells were isolated magnetically using a negative isolation approach, whereas the TEMRA cells were enriched by FACS. Trimming removed 2 bases from V and 2 bases from J, with 7 bases in between. This CDR3 has 15 amino acids. It was with random hexamers that roughly 0.45 to 1 ug RNA was reverse transcribed. Across 54 Vbeta and 13 Jbeta, TCR beta CDR3 was amplified with immunoSEQ multiplex PCR. TCRdb processed the immunoSEQ multiplex PCR reads anew with MiXCR; each CDR3 protein has one entry. Of about 200,000 distinct CDR3 sequences in the sample, 90% to 95% were seen once. As to this clonotype: Its antigen is unknown.

The sequence was collected from a human donor with multiple sclerosis. The V gene is TRBV12-3 or TRBV12-4, the J gene TRBJ2-6; D gene uncertain. The sample comprised CD8+ T cells from PBMCs. CDR3 nucleotides: TGTGCCAGCAGTTTAAGGGATGCTGGGGCCAACGTCCTGACTTTC. It codes for CASSLRDAGANVLTF.